This T cell receptor beta chain was observed in a study of blood T cell repertoires in COVID-19. Assay: immunoSEQ multiplex PCR; the TCRdb copy retains only in-frame clones and omits some. Among 85,000 to 95,000 clones, about nine tenths were seen once, and the ten largest hold 5.2%. Trimming removed 6 bases from V and 3 bases from J; junction bases left unmatched: 1. This CDR3 is built from 12 residues. This chain links TRBV12-3 or TRBV12-4 with TRBJ1-2; 7 bases match TRBD1. The source of this sequence is a man in his sixties with COVID-19, enrolled during active disease. The sequenced sample consisted of peripheral blood. This CDR3 reads CASRGTDYGYTF. CDR3 sequence (DNA): TGTGCCAGCAGGGGGACAGACTATGGCTACACCTTC.